Following are 16 T cell receptor beta chains from one sample sequenced in a study of OX40 agonist ivuxolimab in advanced cancers. Sequenced by immunoSEQ multiplex PCR; TCRdb stores in-frame clones only, minus some. The sample includes 51,000 or so clones, more than 85% seen only once; the top ten take 13% to 15%. Sequenced here: CD4+ or CD8+ T cells sorted from blood, sampled in a trial of the OX40 agonist ivuxolimab. These receptors were taken from an adult with an advanced solid tumor such as melanoma, head and neck, liver or kidney cancer.

This chain connects TRBV5-1 to TRBJ2-7; TRBD1 matches 7 bases. The CDR3 is 15 amino acids. With 4 bases clipped from V and 3 bases from J, the junction kept 10 bases outside the gene matches. CDR1 and CDR2 from the germline V gene are SGHRS and YFSETQ. The CDR3 loop is CASSAARDSLYEQYF. CDR3 bases: TGCGCCAGCAGCGCCGCCCGGGACAGCCTCTACGAGCAGTACTTC.

The CDR3 nucleotides are TGCGCCAGCAGCCAAGATTCGTTGGGGGCCGAGCAGTACTTC. It specifies CASSQDSLGAEQYF. V and J are TRBV4-3 and TRBJ2-7, with D tentatively TRBD1 (6 bases). CDR1 and CDR2 (germline): LGHNA, YSLEER. The V end lost 0 bases, the J end lost 6 bases, and 12 bases lay between the germline ends. The CDR3 contains 14 residues.

Only one count was recorded for this clone. The chain combines TRBV7-9 with TRBJ2-7; 7 bases align to TRBD1. The CDR3 contains 13 residues. V lost 4 bases and J lost 6; bases outside the gene matches: 6. CDR1 is SEHNR, CDR2 FQNEAQ, per germline (reference sequence). The CDR3 here is CASSSDRVGEQYF. DNA for the CDR3: TGTGCCAGCAGCTCCGACAGGGTAGGCGAGCAGTACTTC.

This chain uses TRBV7-9 with TRBJ1-5; TRBD1 matches at 9 bases. The CDR3 spans 13 residues. V lost 4 bases and J lost 7; bases outside the gene matches: 2. From germline, CDR1 is SEHNR and CDR2 FQNEAQ (reference sequence). CDR3 sequence (DNA): TGTGCCAGCAGCTGGACAGGGGAACAGCCCCAGCATTTT. Translated: CASSWTGEQPQHF.

The chain links TRBV30 to TRBJ2-7; D call uncertain. In germline, CDR1 is GTSNPN, CDR2 SVGIG (reference sequence). V was trimmed by 0 bases and J by 2 bases, leaving 8 bases between them. The CDR3 runs to 13 residues. The CDR3 is CAWSVSPTYEQYF. CDR3 DNA: TGTGCCTGGAGTGTAAGTCCAACCTACGAGCAGTACTTC. The full variable domain, its missing parts supplied by reference TRBV30 and TRBJ2-7, is SQTIHQWPATLVQPVGSPLSLECTVEGTSNPNLYWYRQAAGRGLQLLFYSVGIGQISSEVPQNLSASRPQDRQFILSSKKLLLSDSGFYLCAWSVSPTYEQYFGPGTRLTVT.

CDR3 residues: CASSLGGTGREQYF. CDR3 DNA: TGTGCCAGCAGTTTGGGGGGGACAGGGCGCGAGCAGTACTTC. The rearrangement uses TRBV27 and TRBJ2-7; 9 nucleotides line up with TRBD1. This CDR3 is 14 amino acids long. Germline lookup yields CDR1 MNHEY and CDR2 SMNVEV (reference sequence). Trimming at V came to 3 bases and at J to 6 bases, leaving 6 bases not matched to a gene.

V and J are TRBV2 and TRBJ1-3, with D perhaps TRBD1 (5 bases). This CDR3 comprises 15 residues. Trimming took off 6 bases at V and 0 bases at J, with 12 bases between the two ends. CDR1 and CDR2 (germline): SNHLY, FYNNEI. For the CDR3, the DNA is TGTGCCAGCAGGTACAGGCCCGGCTCTGGAAACACCATATATTTT. Amino acid sequence: CASRYRPGSGNTIYF.

This clone was picked up one time. This chain uses TRBV2 with TRBJ2-3; D remains ambiguous. V lost 8 bases to trimming and J lost 4 bases, with 1 base between them. The CDR3 contains 9 residues. Germline-derived CDR1 and CDR2 are SNHLY and FYNNEI. In nucleotides, the CDR3 is TGTGCCAGCCCAGATACGCAGTATTTT. It is translated as CASPDTQYF. Complete variable domain (other parts from reference TRBV2 and TRBJ2-3): EPEVTQTPSHQVTQMGQEVILRCVPISNHLYFYWYRQILGQKVEFLVSFYNNEISEKSEIFDDQFSVERPDGSNFTLKIRSTKLEDSAMYFCASPDTQYFGPGTRLTVL.

The rearrangement joins TRBV5-6 to TRBJ1-1; no firm D call. CDR3 length: 13 residues. Per the germline V gene, CDR1 is SGHDT and CDR2 is YYEEEE. The germline V and J ends were trimmed by 4 bases and 0 bases, with 7 bases remaining between them. CDR3 region: CASSEDLNTEAFF. The CDR3, as DNA: TGTGCCAGCAGCGAGGACCTGAACACTGAAGCTTTCTTT.

This clone was counted between two and nine times. The chain is built from TRBV30 and TRBJ1-1, with a possible D match to TRBD1 (6 bases). Germline CDR1 GTSNPN, CDR2 SVGIG (reference sequence). Between the trimmed V and J ends, which lost 5 bases and 4 bases, there was a span of 14 bases. This CDR3 spans 13 amino acids. The CDR3: CAWDTGRGTEAFF. The DNA of the CDR3 is TGTGCCTGGGATACAGGGCGAGGCACTGAAGCTTTCTTT.

The rearrangement uses TRBV7-3 and TRBJ2-1, with TRBD1 matching over 7 bases. The V gene end was trimmed by 4 bases and the J gene end by 4 bases; junction bases not matched to a gene: 19. Germline CDR1 SGHTA, CDR2 FQGTGA. This CDR3 comprises 19 residues. The CDR3 protein is CASSSKRYNRDRLYNEQFF. In DNA, the CDR3 is TGTGCCAGCAGCTCAAAACGTTACAACCGGGACAGACTTTACAATGAGCAGTTCTTC. Combining the CDR3 with reference TRBV7-3 and TRBJ2-1 gives the whole variable domain GAGVSQTPSNKVTEKGKYVELRCDPISGHTALYWYRQSLGQGPEFLIYFQGTGAADDSGLPNDRFFAVRPEGSVSTLKIQRTERGDSAVYLCASSSKRYNRDRLYNEQFFGPGTRLTVL.

This chain joins TRBV7-9 and TRBJ2-4, with D perhaps matching TRBD1 (6 bases). This CDR3 spans 13 amino acids. V shed 5 bases and J shed 9 bases, with 14 bases lying between them. CDR1 is SEHNR, CDR2 FQNEAQ, per germline (reference sequence). CDR3 region: CASSHPTGPIQYF. In DNA form, the CDR3 reads TGTGCCAGCAGCCATCCGACAGGCCCCATTCAGTACTTC.

J is TRBJ1-1 and V is TRBV4-1; 8 bases are shared with TRBD1. V lost 0 bases, J lost 4 bases, and 7 bases stayed unmatched. Germline V gene sequence: CDR1 MGHRA, CDR2 YSYEKL. This CDR3 is 16 amino acids long. The CDR3 is CASSQEAGGLVTEAFF. In DNA form, the CDR3 reads TGCGCCAGCAGCCAAGAGGCAGGGGGCCTTGTCACTGAAGCTTTCTTT.

Only one count was recorded for this clone. The rearrangement links TRBV7-8 to TRBJ1-5; D not certain. This CDR3 spans 12 amino acids. Trimming pared 5 bases from V and 8 bases from J, leaving 10 bases between. Germline V gene data show CDR1 as SGHVS and CDR2 as FQNEAQ. CDR3 sequence reads: CASSEVGEPQHF. The CDR3 DNA sequence: TGTGCCAGCAGCGAAGTAGGAGAGCCCCAGCATTTT.

The rearrangement uses TRBV19 and TRBJ1-1; 8 nucleotides match TRBD1. The CDR3 covers 15 residues. Unmatched junction bases numbered 8, after V lost 5 bases and J lost 3 bases. CDR1 LNHDA and CDR2 SQIVND come from the germline V gene (reference sequence). The CDR3 bases are TGTGCCAGTAGTCATTCGGACAGGGAATACACTGAAGCTTTCTTT. It specifies CASSHSDREYTEAFF.

The chain employs TRBV21-1 and TRBJ1-2. TRBV21-1 counts as a pseudogene. The CDR3 totals 13 residues. CDR3 DNA: TGTGCCAGCAGCCTCGTAGTTGGCTATGGCTACACCTTC. It encodes CASSLVVGYGYTF.